This TCR beta chain was captured by sequencing in a study of response to subunit inactivated influenza vaccine. There are 15 residues in the CDR3. CDR1 and CDR2 (germline): SGHAT, FQNNGV. V lost 5 bases to trimming and J lost 4 bases; unmatched junction nucleotides: 5. The table lists this clonotype with a few counts. Its antigen remains unidentified. TCRdb reprocessed the RT-PCR reads with MiXCR, giving one entry per CDR3 protein. The repertoire consists of roughly 570,000 distinct CDR3 sequences, with 12% to 15% occurring once and the leading ten covering over 8.5%. General study results and limits: Authors suggested each seasonal flu vaccination may recruit only limited numbers of new T cells.

This chain links TRBV11-2 with TRBJ2-2; 9 bases fit TRBD2. Sequenced material: PBMCs from blood, taken about 11 days after vaccination. The sequence derives from a man over 45 who received an inactivated influenza vaccine. The CDR3 reads CASSGLAGPTGELFF. The CDR3 DNA reads as TGTGCCAGCAGCGGGCTAGCGGGGCCCACCGGGGAGCTGTTTTTT.